This T cell receptor beta chain is drawn from a study of blood T cells in healthy people across ages. This clonotype was counted between two and nine times. Antigen: not known. PCR was performed a second time for roughly 7 to 11 cycles using a sample-barcoded 5' primer and a J-beta primer mix. Every sample returned 2.5 million or more CDR3-containing paired-end reads. TCRdb independently ran MiXCR on the 5' RACE reads; one entry per CDR3 protein. The data contain around 1,800,000 distinct CDR3 sequences, about two fifths of them seen just once; the ten biggest clones take up 23%. Donors each provided about 9.5 milliliters of peripheral blood. Study outcomes and limitations: Per million T cells, TCR beta diversity dropped roughly linearly as age increased. Both naive CD4+ cell counts and diversity were greater in long-lived donors than in aged donors.

This CDR3 contains 13 residues. Germline CDR1 is SGHTA and CDR2 is FQGNSA. Trimming removed 5 bases at V and 1 base at J, with 8 bases between. Sequenced: blood. V and J are TRBV7-2 and TRBJ1-1; D gene uncertain. This receptor was taken from a human donor in good health. CDR3 residues: CASSHTWNTEAFF. CDR3 nucleotides: TGTGCCAGCAGCCACACTTGGAACACTGAAGCTTTCTTT. Combining the CDR3 with reference TRBV7-2 and TRBJ1-1 gives the whole variable domain GAGVSQSPSNKVTEKGKDVELRCDPISGHTALYWYRQSLGQGLEFLIYFQGNSAPDKSGLPSDRFSAERTGGSVSTLTIQRTQQEDSAVYLCASSHTWNTEAFFGQGTRLTVV.